This entry lists 27 T cell receptor beta chains sequenced from one sample in a study of blood T cell repertoires in COVID-19. Generated by immunoSEQ multiplex PCR, the TCRdb table keeps only in-frame clones and is missing some. The sample includes approximately 300,000 clones, 80% to 90% of them seen just once. The sequenced sample was PBMCs or T cells enriched from blood (not recorded which). The receptors derive from a woman between 18 and 29 years old who had recovered from COVID-19.

The chain employs TRBV2 and TRBJ1-5; weak D call: TRBD1 (6 bases). V lost 3 bases and J 6 bases, leaving 18 bases between the germline ends. This CDR3 contains 16 residues. Germline CDR1 SNHLY, CDR2 FYNNEI. CDR3 sequence reads: CASSESGALIIQPQHF. CDR3 nucleotide sequence: TGTGCCAGCAGTGAGTCAGGGGCCCTTATCATTCAGCCCCAGCATTTT. Combining the CDR3 with reference TRBV2 and TRBJ1-5 gives the whole variable domain EPEVTQTPSHQVTQMGQEVILRCVPISNHLYFYWYRQILGQKVEFLVSFYNNEISEKSEIFDDQFSVERPDGSNFTLKIRSTKLEDSAMYFCASSESGALIIQPQHFGDGTRLSIL.

This chain links TRBV4-1 with TRBJ1-2; the D gene is possibly TRBD1 (6 bases). V was pared by 0 bases and J by 4 bases, with 12 bases between. Germline V gene data show CDR1 as MGHRA and CDR2 as YSYEKL. The CDR3 is 15 amino acids. Written as DNA, the CDR3 is TGCGCCAGCAGCCAAGACAGGGGTAAGGGCTATGGCTACACCTTC. Translating gives CASSQDRGKGYGYTF.

V is TRBV28 and J is TRBJ1-1; D ambiguous. The ends were cut back, 6 bases at V and 5 bases at J, with 13 bases in the middle. CDR1 and CDR2 (germline): MDHEN, SYDVKM. CDR3 size: 13 residues. The CDR3 nucleotides are TGTGCCAGCAGCCCTATGGTTTGGACTGAAGCTTTCTTT. Translated: CASSPMVWTEAFF.

The V call is TRBV24-1, the J call TRBJ2-5; 7 bases agree with TRBD2. CDR1 is KGHDR, CDR2 SFDVKD, per germline. The CDR3 covers 14 residues. V trimming: 3 bases; J trimming: 2 bases; junction bases outside the gene matches: 2. The CDR3 sequence is CATSDPGGQETQYF. As DNA, the CDR3 is TGTGCCACCAGTGATCCGGGAGGACAAGAGACCCAGTACTTC.

The rearrangement links TRBV5-1 to TRBJ1-1; 9 nucleotides align to TRBD1. The CDR3 is 18 amino acids. Germline values: CDR1 SGHRS, CDR2 YFSETQ. The junction had 17 bases not matched to a gene; V was cut back by 4 bases and J by 4 bases. The CDR3 DNA follows: TGCGCCAGCAGCATCTCCGGGACAGGGTTGACCAGAACCACTGAAGCTTTCTTT. Protein: CASSISGTGLTRTTEAFF.

Only a few counts were recorded for this clone. This chain joins TRBV2 and TRBJ1-5; 7 bases align to TRBD1. Germline V gene lookup returns CDR1 SNHLY and CDR2 FYNNEI. The CDR3 is 14 amino acids. With 6 bases clipped from V and 2 bases from J, the junction kept 4 bases outside the gene matches. The CDR3 protein is CASSIQGRNQPQHF. CDR3 in DNA: TGTGCCAGCAGCATACAGGGGCGCAATCAGCCCCAGCATTTT.

This clone has only one observation. The chain joins TRBV2 to TRBJ1-5, with a possible D match to TRBD1 (6 bases). V was shortened by 6 bases and J by 5 bases, with 11 bases between the two germline ends. The CDR3 totals 13 residues. Germline assignment: CDR1 SNHLY and CDR2 FYNNEI. As DNA, the CDR3 is TGTGCCAGCAGCCGGGACACCTATCAGCCCCAGCATTTT. It yields the protein CASSRDTYQPQHF.

The chain employs TRBV4-1 and TRBJ1-2, with 7 positions matching TRBD1. In germline, CDR1 is MGHRA, CDR2 YSYEKL. Trimming at V came to 1 base and at J to 3 bases, leaving 14 bases not matched to a gene. The CDR3 is 18 amino acids. The CDR3 region is CASSQVVASTGSHYGYTF. The CDR3 DNA is TGCGCCAGCAGCCAAGTGGTGGCGTCGACAGGGTCCCACTATGGCTACACCTTC.

The chain combines TRBV7-2 with TRBJ1-2; TRBD1 matches 8 bases. CDR1 is SGHTA, CDR2 FQGNSA, per germline. The CDR3 length is 14 residues. Trimming cost V 4 bases and J 1 base; bases outside gene matches: 2. CDR3: CASSSDRGNYGYTF. The CDR3 bases are TGTGCCAGCAGCTCCGACAGGGGTAACTATGGCTACACCTTC.

This chain links TRBV3-1 (or the pseudogene TRBV3-2) with TRBJ1-1; the D gene is possibly TRBD1 (5 bases). This CDR3 is 12 amino acids long. Germline V lookup: CDR1 LGHDT, CDR2 YNNKEL (reference sequence). V dropped 2 bases and J dropped 7 bases, with 8 bases sitting between them. CDR3 coding DNA: TGTGCCAGCAGCCAATATGACAGTGAAGCTTTCTTT. It codes for CASSQYDSEAFF.

For this clone: Other DNA variants within this sample encode the same CDR3. The chain has TRBV12-3 or TRBV12-4 and TRBJ1-2; TRBD1 is a possible D gene (6 bases). Trimming left V 1 base short and J 7 bases short, with 7 bases between. This CDR3 region has 12 residues. Here the CDR3 reads CASSLGGGGYTF. In DNA form, the CDR3 reads TGTGCCAGCAGTTTAGGAGGGGGTGGCTACACCTTC.

The rearrangement links TRBV5-1 to TRBJ1-2; a weak D match, TRBD1 (5 bases). With 4 bases removed from V and 7 bases from J, the gap between germline ends came to 17 bases. The CDR3 has 14 residues. Germline-derived CDR1 and CDR2 are SGHRS and YFSETQ. The CDR3 is CASSQDIIQRGYTF. The CDR3 coding sequence is TGCGCCAGCAGCCAGGACATAATTCAGCGTGGCTACACCTTC.

V is TRBV18 and J is TRBJ2-7; 8 nucleotides match TRBD2. This CDR3 comprises 15 residues. Trimming took 2 bases from V and 3 from J; bases not matched to a gene: 6. Germline CDR1 is KGHSH and CDR2 is LQKENI. CDR3 sequence (DNA): TGTGCCAGCTCACCAGCGGGAGGAGACGTCTACGAGCAGTACTTC. This sequence encodes CASSPAGGDVYEQYF. The full variable domain, with the rest looked up from reference TRBV18 and TRBJ2-7, is NAGVMQNPRHLVRRRGQEARLRCSPMKGHSHVYWYRQLPEEGLKFMVYLQKENIIDESGMPKERFSAEFPKEGPSILRIQQVVRGDSAAYFCASSPAGGDVYEQYFGPGTRLTVT.

The gene calls are TRBV30 and TRBJ1-2, with a weak D call TRBD1 (5 bases). The V gene's germline CDR1 is GTSNPN and CDR2 SVGIG (reference sequence). The CDR3 sequence is 13 residues long. The CDR3 DNA is TGTGCGATGGGGGAGGGAACGGGATATGGCTACACCTTC. Translating it yields CAMGEGTGYGYTF.

This clone has only a few counts. The chain recombines TRBV30 with TRBJ2-7, with 13 bases fitting TRBD2. The CDR3 is 16 amino acids. From germline, CDR1 is GTSNPN and CDR2 SVGIG (reference sequence). V dropped 0 bases and J dropped 5; count of bases not matched to a gene: 7. CDR3 amino acids: CAWSVKLAGGPHEQYF. The DNA of the CDR3 is TGTGCCTGGAGTGTTAAACTAGCGGGAGGGCCCCACGAGCAGTACTTC.

The chain has TRBV2 and TRBJ2-3, with TRBD1 as a possible D gene (7 bases). CDR1 and CDR2 (germline): SNHLY, FYNNEI. V was trimmed by 5 bases and J by 6 bases, leaving 24 bases between them. This CDR3 comprises 17 residues. The CDR3: CASSNGGTAANWDTQYF. The CDR3 DNA reads as TGTGCCAGCAGTAATGGAGGGACAGCGGCGAACTGGGATACGCAGTATTTT.

The V gene is TRBV11-2, the J gene TRBJ2-7; 10 bases map to TRBD1. Looked up from germline, CDR1 is SGHAT and CDR2 is FQNNGV. The CDR3 is made up of 15 amino acids. V was pared by 4 bases and J by 3 bases, with 6 bases of the junction left unmatched. The CDR3 reads CASSYDRGQFYEQYF. The CDR3 DNA sequence: TGTGCCAGCAGCTATGACAGGGGGCAGTTCTACGAGCAGTACTTC. The full variable domain, rest sourced from reference TRBV11-2 and TRBJ2-7, is EAGVAQSPRYKIIEKRQSVAFWCNPISGHATLYWYQQILGQGPKLLIQFQNNGVVDDSQLPKDRFSAERLKGVDSTLKIQPAKLEDSAVYLCASSYDRGQFYEQYFGPGTRLTVT.

This clone occurred a few times. The CDR3 sequence is CASSEIGSGTQQETQYF. The CDR3 bases are TGTGCCAGCAGTGAAATCGGGTCGGGGACACAGCAAGAGACCCAGTACTTC. V gene TRBV6-1 combines with J gene TRBJ2-5; perhaps TRBD1 as D (6 bases). The CDR3 covers 17 residues. V lost 2 bases and J 2 bases, leaving 18 bases between the germline ends. The V gene's germline CDR1 is MNHNS and CDR2 SASEGT.

The chain uses TRBV30 and TRBJ1-1; 8 nucleotides line up with TRBD1. This CDR3 contains 13 residues. The trim removed 1 base at V and 12 bases at J, leaving 10 bases unmatched. Germline CDR1 is GTSNPN and CDR2 is SVGIG (reference sequence). The CDR3 DNA reads TGTGCCTGGAGTGCAATTCCGACAGGGGTTTCTTTCTTT. Encoded protein: CAWSAIPTGVSFF.

This clone was counted only a few times. The chain carries TRBV6-2 or TRBV6-3 and TRBJ2-2; 11 bases align to TRBD1. The germline CDR1 and CDR2 sequences are MNHEY and SVGEGT. V was clipped by 5 bases and J by 6 bases; unmatched bases: 5. The CDR3 has 15 amino acids. The DNA of the CDR3 is TGTGCCAGCAGTGGGCCGGGACAGGGGGCCGGGGAGCTGTTTTTT. It specifies CASSGPGQGAGELFF.

The chain has TRBV5-5 and TRBJ2-3, with 14 bases aligning to TRBD2. Germline V gene data show CDR1 as SGHKS and CDR2 as YYEKEE (reference sequence). Losses at the gene ends were 4 bases for V and 0 bases for J; bases not matched to a gene: 7. This CDR3 is built from 18 residues. The CDR3 nucleotides read TGTGCCAGCAGCCCCGGACTAGCGGGGGGCCGTAGCACAGATACGCAGTATTTT. This translates into CASSPGLAGGRSTDTQYF.

This sequence joins TRBV6-6 and TRBJ1-3; D unclear. The germline V and J ends were trimmed by 7 bases and 0 bases, with 16 bases remaining between them. The CDR3 length is 16 residues. CDR1 and CDR2 (germline): MNHNY, SVGAGI (reference sequence). This chain's CDR3 is CASIRQDLASGNTIYF. The CDR3 DNA reads TGTGCCAGCATCCGTCAGGATCTTGCCTCTGGAAACACCATATATTTT.

The chain combines TRBV18 with TRBJ2-7, with D maybe TRBD2 (6 bases). In germline, CDR1 is KGHSH, CDR2 LQKENI. Trimming pared 3 bases from V and 4 bases from J, leaving 13 bases between. This CDR3 spans 14 amino acids. DNA of the CDR3: TGTGCCAGCTCACCTGACGGGAGCTTATACGAGCAGTACTTC. Translating gives CASSPDGSLYEQYF. Based on the CDR3 plus reference TRBV18 and TRBJ2-7, the full variable domain is NAGVMQNPRHLVRRRGQEARLRCSPMKGHSHVYWYRQLPEEGLKFMVYLQKENIIDESGMPKERFSAEFPKEGPSILRIQQVVRGDSAAYFCASSPDGSLYEQYFGPGTRLTVT.

This chain uses TRBV19 with TRBJ2-3; 7 nucleotides align to TRBD1. The V segment lost 3 bases and the J segment 4 bases; nucleotides outside the gene matches: 13. Looked up from germline, CDR1 is LNHDA and CDR2 is SQIVND (reference sequence). CDR3 length: 17 residues. CDR3 in amino acids: CASSMIPGTEGPDTQYF. The CDR3 DNA is TGTGCCAGTAGTATGATACCCGGGACAGAAGGGCCAGATACGCAGTATTTT. The full variable domain, in which reference TRBV19 and TRBJ2-3 provide the parts outside the CDR3, is DGGITQSPKYLFRKEGQNVTLSCEQNLNHDAMYWYRQDPGQGLRLIYYSQIVNDFQKGDIAEGYSVSREKKESFPLTVTSAQKNPTAFYLCASSMIPGTEGPDTQYFGPGTRLTVL.

The V call is TRBV6-5, the J call TRBJ1-1; TRBD1 matches at 7 bases. V was pared by 7 bases and J by 1 base, with 9 bases of the junction left unmatched. Germline V gene lookup returns CDR1 MNHEY and CDR2 SVGAGI. There are 15 residues in the CDR3. The DNA of the CDR3 is TGTGCCAGCACCCACCCAGGGGGACGGAACACTGAAGCTTTCTTT. Translating it yields CASTHPGGRNTEAFF.

The CDR3 DNA reads as TGTGCCAGCAGCTTGCGGTCTCAAAGTTTCGCTAATGAAAAACTGTTTTTT. This translates into CASSLRSQSFANEKLFF. The rearrangement uses TRBV5-5 and TRBJ1-4, with unresolved D. The CDR3 has 17 residues. Per germline, CDR1 SGHKS and CDR2 YYEKEE (reference sequence). With 1 base removed from V and 3 bases from J, the gap between germline ends came to 16 bases.

The rearrangement joins TRBV7-2 to TRBJ1-2, with TRBD1 matching over 7 bases. After removal of 2 bases from V and 1 base from J, the junction contained 4 bases not matched to a gene. The CDR3 length is 15 residues. Germline assignment: CDR1 SGHTA and CDR2 FQGNSA. CDR3 coding DNA: TGTGCCAGCAGCTTAAGTAACAGGGGTAACTATGGCTACACCTTC. It translates to CASSLSNRGNYGYTF.